The 30 T cell receptor beta chains in this list originate from one sample, sequenced in a study of blood T cell repertoires in COVID-19. Assay: immunoSEQ multiplex PCR; the TCRdb copy retains only in-frame clones and omits some. The table lists more than 300,000 clones, around 83% of them singletons. Source material: PBMCs or T cells enriched from blood (not recorded which). Receptors originate from a woman in her forties or fifties who had recovered from COVID-19.

The V and J genes are TRBV6-2 or TRBV6-3 and TRBJ1-2, with D unclear. There are 12 residues in the CDR3. Germline CDR1 and CDR2: MNHEY and SVGEGT. Trimming took 2 bases from V and 5 from J, leaving 6 bases between them. CDR3 coding DNA: TGTGCCAGCAGTTACGCGGGGTATGGCTACACCTTC. This translates into CASSYAGYGYTF.

CDR3 bases: TGTGCCAGCAGCCCTGAAGCACTGACGAACACCGGGGAGCTGTTTTTT. It specifies CASSPEALTNTGELFF. The rearrangement uses TRBV3-1 (or the pseudogene TRBV3-2) and TRBJ2-2; D gene ambiguous. The CDR3 contains 16 residues. Germline V gene sequence: CDR1 LGHDT, CDR2 YNNKEL (reference sequence). V was trimmed by 4 bases and J by 0 bases, leaving 12 bases between them.

This chain uses TRBV10-3 with TRBJ1-2; possibly TRBD1 for D (5 bases). This CDR3 spans 14 amino acids. Germline CDR1 ENHRY, CDR2 SYGVKD. V was shortened by 8 bases and J by 0 bases, with 13 bases between the two germline ends. CDR3 sequence reads: CAIGGDSTNYGYTF. CDR3 in DNA: TGTGCCATCGGGGGGGATTCTACTAACTATGGCTACACCTTC.

The CDR3 reads CASSVGVDQPQHF. CDR3 DNA sequence: TGCGCCAGCAGCGTCGGGGTTGATCAGCCCCAGCATTTT. The chain employs TRBV5-1 and TRBJ1-5; D gene uncertain. The CDR3 has 13 residues. In germline, CDR1 is SGHRS, CDR2 YFSETQ. Trimming stripped 4 bases from V and 5 bases from J, with 10 bases between.

The CDR3 region is CASSQLPGLKDTQYF. The CDR3 DNA is TGTGCCAGCAGCCAACTACCGGGACTAAAAGATACGCAGTATTTT. This chain uses TRBV4-2 with TRBJ2-3, with 7 bases that match TRBD2. The V gene end was trimmed by 2 bases and the J gene end by 5 bases; junction bases not matched to a gene: 7. This CDR3 comprises 15 residues. Germline assignment: CDR1 LGHNA and CDR2 YNFKEQ.

The chain joins TRBV5-5 to TRBJ2-7; D remains unclear. CDR1 is SGHKS, CDR2 YYEKEE, per germline (reference sequence). The CDR3 runs 15 residues. Deletions cut 1 base from V and 0 bases from J, with 11 bases between. CDR3: CASSLMPDPSYEQYF. The CDR3 coding sequence is TGTGCCAGCAGCTTGATGCCAGATCCCTCCTACGAGCAGTACTTC.

V gene TRBV6-2 or TRBV6-3 combines with J gene TRBJ1-3; D gene unclear. V was shortened by 6 bases and J by 0 bases, with 12 bases between the two germline ends. The CDR3 has 15 amino acids. In germline, CDR1 is MNHEY, CDR2 SVGEGT. The CDR3 nucleotides read TGTGCCAGCAGCCGAGACATTCGCTCTGGAAACACCATATATTTT. Translated, it gives CASSRDIRSGNTIYF.

The chain carries TRBV4-1 and TRBJ1-2; 8 bases match TRBD1. There are 15 residues in the CDR3. J was trimmed by 8 bases and V by 4 bases; bases with no gene match: 12. Germline lookup yields CDR1 MGHRA and CDR2 YSYEKL. The CDR3 here is CASSREGQGLTGYTF. CDR3 coding DNA: TGCGCCAGCAGCCGAGAAGGACAGGGTTTGACGGGCTACACCTTC.

The chain couples TRBV12-3 or TRBV12-4 to TRBJ1-2; weak D call: TRBD1 (5 bases). Trimming shortened V by 3 bases and J by 7 bases, and 12 bases separated the two germline ends. The CDR3 is 13 residues long. CDR3 in amino acids: CASSFRGGSGYTF. The CDR3 bases are TGTGCCAGCAGTTTTCGGGGGGGGTCTGGCTACACCTTC.

The chain couples TRBV19 to TRBJ2-1; 7 bases are shared with TRBD1. The CDR3 totals 18 residues. In germline, CDR1 is LNHDA, CDR2 SQIVND (reference sequence). The J segment lost 6 bases and the V segment lost 4 bases, leaving 18 bases of the junction unmatched. The CDR3 DNA sequence: TGTGCCAGTAGTAAAAGGCGCGTGGGGACAGCTATCAGCAATGAGCAGTTCTTC. Protein sequence: CASSKRRVGTAISNEQFF.

The CDR3 protein is CASSPSGGGYTF. CDR3 coding DNA: TGTGCCAGCAGCCCGTCGGGGGGTGGCTACACCTTC. The V and J genes are TRBV27 and TRBJ1-2, with D possibly TRBD1 on 5 matching bases. Deletions cut 6 bases from V and 7 bases from J, with 12 bases between. The CDR3 length is 12 residues. Looked up from germline, CDR1 is MNHEY and CDR2 is SMNVEV (reference sequence).

The chain links TRBV5-1 to TRBJ1-2; D is unclear. Germline V gene sequence: CDR1 SGHRS, CDR2 YFSETQ. The CDR3 sequence is 15 residues long. Trimming removed 7 bases from V and 4 bases from J, with 20 bases in between. CDR3 amino acids: CASQKDGLTIYGYTF. CDR3 DNA: TGCGCCAGCCAGAAAGACGGACTAACAATCTATGGCTACACCTTC.

The rearrangement joins TRBV19 to TRBJ1-1, with D unclear. Trimming removed 4 bases at V and 0 bases at J, with 3 bases between. The length of the CDR3 is 12 residues. The germline gives CDR1 LNHDA, CDR2 SQIVND (reference sequence). The CDR3 DNA reads as TGTGCCAGTAGTACGGTGAACACTGAAGCTTTCTTT. Translating gives CASSTVNTEAFF. Using reference TRBV19 and TRBJ1-1 for the parts outside the CDR3, the full variable domain is DGGITQSPKYLFRKEGQNVTLSCEQNLNHDAMYWYRQDPGQGLRLIYYSQIVNDFQKGDIAEGYSVSREKKESFPLTVTSAQKNPTAFYLCASSTVNTEAFFGQGTRLTVV.

The J gene is TRBJ1-4, the V gene TRBV19, with 7 bases identical to TRBD1. The V gene's germline CDR1 is LNHDA and CDR2 SQIVND (reference sequence). This CDR3 has 15 amino acids. Unmatched junction bases numbered 10, after V lost 5 bases and J lost 7 bases. For the CDR3, the DNA is TGTGCCAGTAGTCCCCCGACAGGGAGCGTTGAAAAACTGTTTTTT. It translates to CASSPPTGSVEKLFF. The whole variable domain, filled in from reference TRBV19 and TRBJ1-4, reads DGGITQSPKYLFRKEGQNVTLSCEQNLNHDAMYWYRQDPGQGLRLIYYSQIVNDFQKGDIAEGYSVSREKKESFPLTVTSAQKNPTAFYLCASSPPTGSVEKLFFGSGTQLSVL.

This chain joins TRBV15 and TRBJ2-7; the D is unclear. This CDR3 comprises 13 residues. Trimming shortened V by 0 bases and J by 6 bases, and 9 bases separated the two germline ends. Germline V gene sequence: CDR1 LNHNV, CDR2 YYDKDF (reference sequence). CDR3 nucleotides: TGTGCCACCAGCAGAGAGTGGCAGTCCGAGCAGTACTTC. Amino acid sequence: CATSREWQSEQYF.

A single count supports this clone. This chain uses TRBV12-3 or TRBV12-4 with TRBJ1-6; unclear D gene. The V and J ends lost 5 bases and 8 bases respectively, with 7 bases between them. The CDR3 sequence is 12 residues long. The CDR3 region has the DNA TGTGCCAGCAGTCTACCCGATTCACCCCTCCACTTT. It is translated as CASSLPDSPLHF.

This clone was detected only once. The rearrangement uses TRBV6-6 and TRBJ1-2; 7 bases are a match to TRBD1. This CDR3 is 15 amino acids long. CDR1 is MNHNY, CDR2 SVGAGI, per germline (reference sequence). The V and J ends lost 6 bases and 4 bases, in that order; junction bases with no gene match: 11. CDR3 bases: TGTGCCAGCAGGGGACAGAGTAGAATACCCTATGGCTACACCTTC. Residues: CASRGQSRIPYGYTF.

This sequence joins TRBV30 and TRBJ1-4; D is perhaps TRBD1 (5 bases). The CDR3 length is 15 residues. Germline-derived CDR1 and CDR2 are GTSNPN and SVGIG (reference sequence). Trimming removed 2 bases at V and 3 bases at J, with 13 bases between. The CDR3 loop is CAWSTFGGANEKLFF. CDR3 coding DNA: TGTGCCTGGAGTACCTTCGGGGGGGCTAATGAAAAACTGTTTTTT. Filled out from reference TRBV30 and TRBJ1-4, the complete variable domain reads SQTIHQWPATLVQPVGSPLSLECTVEGTSNPNLYWYRQAAGRGLQLLFYSVGIGQISSEVPQNLSASRPQDRQFILSSKKLLLSDSGFYLCAWSTFGGANEKLFFGSGTQLSVL.

There are a few counts of this clone. This chain uses TRBV6-5 with TRBJ1-5; 8 positions agree with TRBD1. This CDR3 region has 14 residues. CDR1 and CDR2 (germline): MNHEY, SVGAGI. V lost 7 bases and J lost 4; bases outside the gene matches: 6. The CDR3 sequence is CASKEGQVNQPQHF. CDR3 nucleotide sequence: TGTGCCAGCAAGGAGGGACAGGTGAATCAGCCCCAGCATTTT.

This chain uses TRBV27 with TRBJ2-7; 7 bases map to TRBD2. CDR3 length equals 13 residues. Germline V gene sequence: CDR1 MNHEY, CDR2 SMNVEV (reference sequence). Unmatched junction bases numbered 5, after V lost 3 bases and J lost 6 bases. CDR3 sequence (DNA): TGTGCCAGCAGTTTTCAGCGGGATTCCGAGCAGTACTTC. The encoded protein is CASSFQRDSEQYF.

The J gene is TRBJ1-1, the V gene TRBV14, with D uncertain. Per the germline V gene, CDR1 is SGHDN and CDR2 is FVKESK. V lost 3 bases to trimming and J lost 1 base, with 12 bases between them. The CDR3 loop spans 15 amino acids. The CDR3 is CASSHLQRPNTEAFF. The CDR3 bases are TGTGCCAGCAGCCACCTCCAGCGACCGAACACTGAAGCTTTCTTT. The complete variable domain, with remaining parts taken from reference TRBV14 and TRBJ1-1, reads EAGVTQFPSHSVIEKGQTVTLRCDPISGHDNLYWYRRVMGKEIKFLLHFVKESKQDESGMPNNRFLAERTGGTYSTLKVQPAELEDSGVYFCASSHLQRPNTEAFFGQGTRLTVV.

The chain has TRBV5-4 and TRBJ1-1; 8 positions match TRBD1. CDR1 is SGHNT and CDR2 is YYREEE in the germline V gene (reference sequence). The length of the CDR3 is 16 residues. V was clipped by 1 base and J by 1 base; unmatched bases: 6. The CDR3 sequence is CASSLWTGQANTEAFF. The CDR3 coding sequence is TGTGCCAGCAGCTTGTGGACGGGACAGGCGAACACTGAAGCTTTCTTT.

The V gene is TRBV29-1, the J gene TRBJ2-2; perhaps TRBD1 as D (6 bases). The V end lost 7 bases, the J end lost 1 base, and 10 bases lay between the germline ends. Looked up from germline, CDR1 is SQVTM and CDR2 is ANQGSEA. There are 13 residues in the CDR3. The CDR3, as DNA: TGCAGCGCTCTGACAGGGAACACCGGGGAGCTGTTTTTT. Amino acids: CSALTGNTGELFF.

The chain carries TRBV6-1 and TRBJ1-2, with unresolved D. Trimming stripped 1 base from V and 10 bases from J, with 7 bases between. CDR3 length: 11 amino acids. The germline V gene encodes CDR1 MNHNS and CDR2 SASEGT. This CDR3 is CASSEVGFYTF. The CDR3 nucleotides read TGTGCCAGCAGTGAAGTGGGCTTCTACACCTTC.

CDR3 bases: TGCGCCAGCAGCCACGGGGTGGATAGCTATGGCTACACCTTC. Translated: CASSHGVDSYGYTF. The V gene is TRBV4-1, the J gene TRBJ1-2; D is undetermined. The CDR3 has 14 residues. V gave up 3 bases and J gave up 4 bases, with 12 bases separating them. Germline V gene data show CDR1 as MGHRA and CDR2 as YSYEKL.

The chain joins TRBV7-9 to TRBJ2-1; perhaps TRBD2 as D (6 bases). V lost 8 bases and J 14 bases, leaving 22 bases between the germline ends. Germline CDR1 SEHNR, CDR2 FQNEAQ (reference sequence). The CDR3 runs to 13 residues. CDR3 amino acids: CASFRDSERMEFF. The DNA for the CDR3 is TGTGCCAGCTTCCGGGACTCCGAGCGGATGGAGTTCTTC.

V gene TRBV7-9 combines with J gene TRBJ2-3; TRBD2 might be the D (7 bases). Germline lookup yields CDR1 SEHNR and CDR2 FQNEAQ (reference sequence). Trimming cost V 3 bases and J 4 bases, with 8 bases left between them. The CDR3 consists of 13 residues. This CDR3 is CASSLGGPDTQYF. The CDR3 DNA reads TGTGCCAGCAGCTTGGGGGGGCCAGATACGCAGTATTTT.

This clone appeared a few times. V is TRBV27 and J is TRBJ1-2; 8 nucleotides line up with TRBD1. This CDR3 spans 15 amino acids. In germline, CDR1 is MNHEY, CDR2 SMNVEV (reference sequence). The V segment lost 6 bases and the J segment 4 bases; nucleotides outside the gene matches: 10. CDR3 DNA: TGTGCCAGCAGCTCTACAGGGGGAATGGGCTATGGCTACACCTTC. This gives the protein CASSSTGGMGYGYTF.

The chain joins TRBV28 to TRBJ1-1; no clear D. Deletions cut 4 bases from V and 8 bases from J, with 8 bases between. This CDR3 is built from 11 residues. CDR1 is MDHEN and CDR2 is SYDVKM in the germline V gene. The CDR3 spells CASSSLLEAFF. The CDR3 region has the DNA TGTGCCAGCAGTTCCCTCTTAGAAGCTTTCTTT.

The chain joins TRBV16 to TRBJ1-6; D remains ambiguous. Deletions cut 4 bases from V and 3 bases from J, with 10 bases between. This CDR3 has 15 amino acids. CDR1 is KGHSY, CDR2 FQNENV, per germline. CDR3 nucleotides: TGTGCCAGCAGCCTACAGACACTCTATAATTCACCCCTCCACTTT. Translation gives CASSLQTLYNSPLHF.